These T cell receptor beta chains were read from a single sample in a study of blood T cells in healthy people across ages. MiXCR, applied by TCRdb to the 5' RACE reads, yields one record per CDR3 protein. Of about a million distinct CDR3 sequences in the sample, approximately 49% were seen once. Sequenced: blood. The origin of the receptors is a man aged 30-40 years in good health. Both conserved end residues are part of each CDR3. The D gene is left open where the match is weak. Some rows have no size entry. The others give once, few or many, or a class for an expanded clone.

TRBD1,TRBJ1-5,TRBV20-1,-,CSAQDRARNQPQHF,TGCAGTGCTCAGGACAGGGCGAGGAATCAGCCCCAGCATTTT
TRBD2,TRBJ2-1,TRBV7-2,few,CASSLTSGDYNEQFF,TGTGCCAGCAGTTTGACTAGCGGGGACTACAATGAGCAGTTCTTC
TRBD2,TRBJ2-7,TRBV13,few,CASSPGLAESSYEQYF,TGTGCCAGCAGCCCGGGACTAGCGGAAAGCTCCTACGAGCAGTACTTC
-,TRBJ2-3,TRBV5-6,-,CASSPRRRGSTDTQYF,TGTGCCAGCAGCCCTCGGAGACGGGGCTCCACAGATACGCAGTATTTT
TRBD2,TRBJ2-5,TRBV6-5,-,CASSHHPGLAGGLETQYF,TGTGCCAGCAGTCACCACCCGGGACTAGCGGGGGGGCTTGAGACCCAGTACTTC
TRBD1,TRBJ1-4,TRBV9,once,CASSATGWNEKPFF,TGTGCCAGCAGCGCGACAGGGTGGAATGAAAAACCGTTTTTT
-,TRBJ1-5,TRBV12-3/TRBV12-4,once,CASTISSGNQPQHF,TGTGCCAGCACGATTAGCAGCGGTAATCAGCCCCAGCATTTT
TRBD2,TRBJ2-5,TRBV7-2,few,CASSWRASGLYQETQYF,TGTGCCAGCAGCTGGCGCGCTAGCGGCCTGTACCAAGAGACCCAGTACTTC
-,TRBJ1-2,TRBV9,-,CASSVFDADYGYTF,TGTGCCAGCAGCGTATTCGACGCGGACTATGGCTACACCTTC
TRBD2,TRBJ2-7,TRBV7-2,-,CASSRGLAIKSYEQYF,TGTGCCAGCAGCAGAGGACTAGCGATTAAGTCCTACGAGCAGTACTTC
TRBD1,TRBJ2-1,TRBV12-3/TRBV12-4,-,CASIPDRGLRNEQFF,TGTGCCAGCATTCCGGACAGGGGGCTGCGCAATGAGCAGTTCTTC
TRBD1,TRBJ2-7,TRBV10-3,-,CAISEDRGRGKETRYF,TGTGCCATCAGTGAGGACAGGGGGCGAGGGAAAGAGACCCGGTACTTC
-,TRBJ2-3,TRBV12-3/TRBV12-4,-,CASTLAGLRGRTDTQYF,TGTGCCAGCACTTTGGCCGGCCTCAGGGGTAGAACAGATACGCAGTATTTT
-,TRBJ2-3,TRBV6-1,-,CASSGTGRKDTQYF,TGTGCCAGCAGTGGGACGGGTCGGAAGGATACGCAGTATTTT
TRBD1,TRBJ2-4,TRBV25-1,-,CASSGQGLYIQYF,TGTGCCAGCAGCGGACAGGGTTTGTACATTCAGTACTTC
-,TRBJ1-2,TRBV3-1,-,CASSQDVIQGPCPTF,TGTGCCAGCAGCCAAGATGTTATCCAGGGCCCCTGTCCCACCTTC
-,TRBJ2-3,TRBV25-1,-,CASRVQGTTDTQYF,TGTGCCAGCAGGGTACAGGGAACAACAGATACGCAGTATTTT
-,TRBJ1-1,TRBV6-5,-,CASSYSCGGNTEAFF,TGTGCCAGCAGTTACTCTTGCGGGGGGAACACTGAAGCTTTCTTT
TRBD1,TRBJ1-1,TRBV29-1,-,CSAEQGLNTEAFF,TGCAGCGCCGAACAGGGGTTGAACACTGAAGCTTTCTTT
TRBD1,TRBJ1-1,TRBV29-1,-,CSTGQGYTEAFF,TGCAGCACAGGACAGGGGTACACTGAAGCTTTCTTT
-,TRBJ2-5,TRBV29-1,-,CSVVPAALRKTQYF,TGCAGCGTTGTCCCCGCGGCCCTAAGGAAGACCCAGTACTTC
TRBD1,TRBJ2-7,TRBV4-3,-,CASSRTTGVPYEQYF,TGCGCCAGCAGCCGAACTACAGGGGTTCCCTACGAGCAGTACTTC
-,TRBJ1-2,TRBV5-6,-,CASSPDNLPGGYTF,TGTGCCAGCAGCCCCGACAACCTCCCCGGGGGCTACACCTTC
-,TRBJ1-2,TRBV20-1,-,CSASEGALRGYTF,TGCAGTGCTAGTGAGGGAGCCTTACGTGGCTACACCTTC
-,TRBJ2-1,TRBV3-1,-,CASSPVVSYNEQFF,TGTGCCAGCAGCCCTGTCGTCTCCTACAATGAGCAGTTCTTC
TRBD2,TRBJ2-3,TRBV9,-,CASNSGTSGGPGTDTQYF,TGTGCCAGCAACTCAGGGACTAGCGGGGGCCCTGGCACAGATACGCAGTATTTT
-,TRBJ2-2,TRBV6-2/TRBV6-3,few,CASSGRGGELFF,TGTGCCAGCAGCGGAAGGGGCGGGGAGCTGTTTTTT